These T cell receptor beta chains were read from a single sample in a study of regulatory T cells in long-lasting Graves disease. TCRdb reprocessed the multiplex PCR reads via MiXCR and lists one record per CDR3 protein. In the table there are over 350,000 distinct CDR3 sequences, about 15% of which are singletons. These data were likewise used in another study, on T cells in Graves' hyperthyroidism and ophthalmopathy.

The specimen was peripheral blood mononuclear cells (PBMCs), collected at new diagnosis, from a patient treated with antithyroid drugs. Receptors originate from a woman aged 40-49 years with Graves disease. Each CDR3 is given with its conserved first and last residue. The D gene is left open where the match is weak.

14 | TRBD1 | TRBJ1-4 | TRBV7-6 | CASSAQDRGEKLFF
15 | NA | TRBJ2-1 | TRBV6-2/TRBV6-3 | CASSDHPIAGSEQFF
15 | NA | TRBJ1-1 | TRBV5-6 | CASSPMSSGMGEAFF
15 | TRBD2 | TRBJ2-3 | TRBV7-2 | CASSSAGVSADTQYF
15 | TRBD1 | TRBJ2-7 | TRBV5-6 | CASSLDRGTNYEQYF
15 | NA | TRBJ2-1 | TRBV28 | CASSFRVEIGNEQFF
17 | TRBD1 | TRBJ1-6 | TRBV19 | CASSPNLDRGYNSPLHF
14 | NA | TRBJ2-3 | TRBV7-3 | CASSLGVDSDTQYF
15 | NA | TRBJ1-1 | TRBV11-3 | CASSPPGSANTEAFF
15 | TRBD1 | TRBJ1-5 | TRBV28 | CASSSWTGSPQPQHF
16 | TRBD2 | TRBJ2-7 | TRBV9 | CASSVAGLAGRNEQYF
16 | TRBD2 | TRBJ2-3 | TRBV4-3 | CASSQDTSGITDTQYF
17 | NA | TRBJ2-7 | TRBV10-3 | CAISESKFFGSIHEQYF
15 | TRBD2 | TRBJ2-7 | TRBV11-2 | CASSPAGLAPYEQYF
15 | NA | TRBJ1-1 | TRBV6-2/TRBV6-3 | CASSYSGRSNTEAFF
17 | NA | TRBJ1-3 | TRBV20-1 | CSAQRGLIRAGGNTIYF
15 | NA | TRBJ2-7 | TRBV20-1 | CSARDLGRASYEQYF
16 | NA | TRBJ1-1 | TRBV11-1 | CASSLDKFGFDTEAFF